The next 11 T cell receptor beta chains were all read from a single sample in a study of T cell repertoires in cytomegalovirus infection. TCRdb called the reads again in MiXCR, with one record for every CDR3 protein. The table shows about 600,000 distinct CDR3 sequences, with approximately 25% occurring only once. The sequenced sample consisted of CD8+ T cells from PBMCs. The receptors come from a human donor in good health (CMV status not recorded). Some clones in this sample may be carry-over from other donors' samples.

Many counts were recorded for this clonotype. The rearrangement uses TRBV4-2 and TRBJ2-3; TRBD2 agrees at 7 bases. The CDR3 totals 16 residues. V lost 0 bases to trimming and J lost 4 bases; unmatched junction nucleotides: 7. Germline V lookup: CDR1 LGHNA, CDR2 YNFKEQ. The CDR3 DNA reads TGTGCCAGCAGCCAAGATCCCCCGGGGGGTGCAGATACGCAGTATTTT. It translates to CASSQDPPGGADTQYF.

This clonotype was seen only a few times. The genes are TRBV27 and TRBJ2-2; D is unresolved. This CDR3 contains 15 residues. Trimming took 3 bases from V and 0 from J, leaving 8 bases between them. From germline, CDR1 is MNHEY and CDR2 SMNVEV (reference sequence). The CDR3 DNA follows: TGTGCCAGCAGTTTGTCTCTTGCGAACACCGGGGAGCTGTTTTTT. Translating gives CASSLSLANTGELFF.

This clonotype was detected ten times or more. The chain joins TRBV6-2 or TRBV6-3 to TRBJ2-7, with 7 bases lining up with TRBD1. Trimming cost V 6 bases and J 2 bases; bases outside gene matches: 13. The length of the CDR3 is 16 residues. CDR1 is MNHEY, CDR2 SVGEGT, per germline. CDR3 in DNA: TGTGCCAGCAGCCCTATCCTATGGGGACAGACCTACGAGCAGTACGTC. Amino acid sequence: CASSPILWGQTYEQYV.

This clonotype was picked up a small number of times. V gene TRBV6-2 or TRBV6-3 combines with J gene TRBJ2-3; D ambiguous. Trimming pared 6 bases from V and 1 base from J, leaving 14 bases between. The CDR3 is made up of 15 amino acids. From germline, CDR1 is MNHEY and CDR2 SVGEGT. CDR3: CASSYGLFRTDTQYF. DNA for the CDR3: TGTGCCAGCAGCTACGGCCTCTTCCGCACAGATACGCAGTATTTT.

This sequence joins TRBV7-9 and TRBJ2-7; D call uncertain. The CDR3 consists of 12 residues. The V end lost 5 bases, the J end lost 7 bases, and 12 bases lay between the germline ends. The germline V gene encodes CDR1 SEHNR and CDR2 FQNEAQ (reference sequence). The CDR3 sequence: CASSGDPSEQYF. The CDR3 nucleotides read TGTGCCAGCAGCGGTGACCCCTCGGAGCAGTACTTC.

This clonotype has a handful of counts. The chain has TRBV29-1 and TRBJ2-3; D is undetermined. Trimming removed 4 bases from V and 0 bases from J, with 14 bases in between. CDR3 length: 15 amino acids. Germline CDR1 SQVTM, CDR2 ANQGSEA. This CDR3 reads CSVGVRARSTDTQYF. As DNA, the CDR3 is TGCAGCGTTGGGGTCCGGGCGAGGAGCACAGATACGCAGTATTTT.

This clonotype was found a few times. The junction departs from the called germline gene at one end, perhaps through a read error. The CDR3 DNA follows: TGTGCCAGCAGTTACGGGTCAGGGGTCCCGCTCGCCTTC. It codes for CASSYGSGVPLAF. V gene TRBV6-6 combines with J gene TRBJ1-2; D might be TRBD1 (6 bases). Germline loops: CDR1 MNHNY, CDR2 SVGAGI (reference sequence). This CDR3 spans 13 amino acids.

This rearrangement joins TRBV6-6 to TRBJ1-6, with a tentative D call TRBD1 (6 bases). The CDR3 runs 16 residues. V was pared by 0 bases and J by 7 bases, with 13 bases between. CDR1 MNHNY and CDR2 SVGAGI come from the germline V gene (reference sequence). CDR3 bases: TGTGCCAGCAGTTACTCTACTCAGGGGACAAATTCACCCCTCCACTTT. Its protein is CASSYSTQGTNSPLHF.

This clonotype was counted many times. The J gene is TRBJ2-1, the V gene TRBV12-5; D is unresolved. V shed 7 bases and J shed 4 bases, with 17 bases lying between them. Looked up from germline, CDR1 is LGHNT and CDR2 is FRNRAP. CDR3 length: 15 residues. Here the CDR3 DNA reads TGTGCTAGTGCCTTGGGGTCCTCGCGGTACAATGAGCAGTTCTTC. It specifies CASALGSSRYNEQFF.

This sequence joins TRBV28 and TRBJ1-4, with D possibly TRBD1 on 6 matching bases. Germline CDR1 MDHEN, CDR2 SYDVKM. V was cut by 3 bases and J by 11 bases, with 16 bases left in between. The CDR3 runs 14 residues. CDR3 DNA: TGTGCCAGCAGTTTGGACAGCCGCACGAGGAAACTGTTTTTT. This gives the protein CASSLDSRTRKLFF.

This chain connects TRBV29-1 to TRBJ2-1; D perhaps matches TRBD2 (7 bases). CDR3 length equals 18 residues. Germline loops: CDR1 SQVTM, CDR2 ANQGSEA. The ends were cut back, 2 bases at V and 3 bases at J, with 23 bases in the middle. In nucleotides, the CDR3 is TGCAGCGTTGAAAGGGGGGGCAGGGGCCCGGAATACTACAATGAGCAGTTCTTC. Protein product: CSVERGGRGPEYYNEQFF.